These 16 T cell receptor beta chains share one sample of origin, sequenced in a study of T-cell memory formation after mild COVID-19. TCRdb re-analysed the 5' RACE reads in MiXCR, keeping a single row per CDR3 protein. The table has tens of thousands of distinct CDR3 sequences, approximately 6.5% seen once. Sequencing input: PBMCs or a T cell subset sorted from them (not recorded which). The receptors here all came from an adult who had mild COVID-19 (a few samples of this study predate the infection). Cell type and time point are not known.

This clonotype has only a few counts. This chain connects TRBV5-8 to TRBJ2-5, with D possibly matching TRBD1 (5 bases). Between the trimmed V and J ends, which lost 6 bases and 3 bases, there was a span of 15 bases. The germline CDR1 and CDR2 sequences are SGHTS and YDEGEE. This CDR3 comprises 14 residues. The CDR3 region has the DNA TGTGCCAGCACGAGGTGGGGCAGGGAAGAGACCCAGTACTTC. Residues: CASTRWGREETQYF. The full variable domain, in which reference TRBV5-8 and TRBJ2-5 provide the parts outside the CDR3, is EAGVTQSPTHLIKTRGQQATLRCSPISGHTSVYWYQQALGLGLQFLLWYDEGEERNRGNFPPRFSGRQFPNYSSELNVNALELEDSALYLCASTRWGREETQYFGPGTRLLVL.

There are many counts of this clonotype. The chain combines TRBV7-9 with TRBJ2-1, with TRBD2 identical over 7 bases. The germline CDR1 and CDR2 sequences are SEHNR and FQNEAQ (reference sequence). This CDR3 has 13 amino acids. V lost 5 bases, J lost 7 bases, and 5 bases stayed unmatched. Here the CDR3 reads CASSPRAGNEQFF. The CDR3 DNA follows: TGTGCCAGCAGCCCTAGAGCGGGAAATGAGCAGTTCTTC.

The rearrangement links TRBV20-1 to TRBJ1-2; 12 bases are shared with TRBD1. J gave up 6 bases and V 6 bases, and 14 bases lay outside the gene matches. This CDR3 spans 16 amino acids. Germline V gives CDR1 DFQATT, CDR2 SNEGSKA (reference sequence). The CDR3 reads CSAQSPRDRGRHGYTF. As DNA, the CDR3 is TGCAGTGCCCAATCTCCCCGGGACAGGGGGCGTCATGGCTACACCTTC.

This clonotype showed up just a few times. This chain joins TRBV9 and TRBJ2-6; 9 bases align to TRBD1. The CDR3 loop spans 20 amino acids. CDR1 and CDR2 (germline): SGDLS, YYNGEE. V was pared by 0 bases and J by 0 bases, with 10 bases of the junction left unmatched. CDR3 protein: CASSVEGTGFFGSGANVLTF. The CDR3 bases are TGTGCCAGCAGCGTAGAGGGGACAGGGTTCTTTGGCTCTGGGGCCAACGTCCTGACTTTC.

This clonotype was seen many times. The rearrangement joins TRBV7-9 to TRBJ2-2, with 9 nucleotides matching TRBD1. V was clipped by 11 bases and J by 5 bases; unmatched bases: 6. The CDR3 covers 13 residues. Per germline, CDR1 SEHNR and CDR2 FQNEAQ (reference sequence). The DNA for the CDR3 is TGTGCCGGCCGGGACAGGGTGACCGGGGAGCTGTTTTTT. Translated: CAGRDRVTGELFF. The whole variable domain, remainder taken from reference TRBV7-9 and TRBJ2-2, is DTGVSQNPRHKITKRGQNVTFRCDPISEHNRLYWYRQTLGQGPEFLTYFQNEAQLEKSRLLSDRFSAERPKGSFSTLEIQRTEQGDSAMYLCAGRDRVTGELFFGEGSRLTVL.

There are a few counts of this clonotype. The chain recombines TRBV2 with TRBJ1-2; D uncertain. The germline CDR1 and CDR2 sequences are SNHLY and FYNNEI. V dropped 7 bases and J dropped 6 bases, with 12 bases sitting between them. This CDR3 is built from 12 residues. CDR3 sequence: CASILRGNGYTF. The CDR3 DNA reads TGTGCCAGCATCCTCCGGGGAAATGGCTACACCTTC.

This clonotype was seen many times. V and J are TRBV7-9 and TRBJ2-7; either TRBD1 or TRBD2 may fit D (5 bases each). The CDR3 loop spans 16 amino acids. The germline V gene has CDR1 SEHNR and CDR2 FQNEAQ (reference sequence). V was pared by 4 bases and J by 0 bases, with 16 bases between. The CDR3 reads CASSSPGDQRSYEQYF. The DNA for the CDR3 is TGTGCCAGCAGCTCTCCTGGGGACCAACGCTCCTACGAGCAGTACTTC.

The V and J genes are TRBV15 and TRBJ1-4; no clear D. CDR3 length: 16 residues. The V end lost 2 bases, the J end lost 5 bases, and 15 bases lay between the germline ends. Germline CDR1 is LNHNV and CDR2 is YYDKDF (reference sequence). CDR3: CATSRNTGLRNEKLFF. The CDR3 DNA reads TGTGCCACCAGCAGAAATACTGGACTGAGGAATGAAAAACTGTTTTTT.

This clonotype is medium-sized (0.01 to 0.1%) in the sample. The CDR3 protein is CASSSGRDNSPLHF. The CDR3, as DNA: TGCGCCAGCAGCTCGGGACGAGATAATTCACCCCTCCACTTT. The V gene is TRBV5-1, the J gene TRBJ1-6, with D tentatively TRBD1 (5 bases). Trimming removed 3 bases at V and 5 bases at J, with 9 bases between. Germline CDR1 SGHRS, CDR2 YFSETQ. The CDR3 runs to 14 residues.

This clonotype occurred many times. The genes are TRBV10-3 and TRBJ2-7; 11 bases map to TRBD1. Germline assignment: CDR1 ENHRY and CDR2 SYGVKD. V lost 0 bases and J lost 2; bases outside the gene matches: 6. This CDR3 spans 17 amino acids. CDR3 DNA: TGTGCCATCAGTGAGTCTCAGGTGGGACAGGGGGCCTACGAGCAGTACTTC. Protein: CAISESQVGQGAYEQYF.

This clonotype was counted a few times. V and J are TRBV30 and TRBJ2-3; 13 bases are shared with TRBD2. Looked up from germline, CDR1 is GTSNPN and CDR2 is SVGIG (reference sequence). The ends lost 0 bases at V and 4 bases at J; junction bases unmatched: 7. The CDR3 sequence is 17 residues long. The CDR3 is CAWSVLGTSGVPDTQYF. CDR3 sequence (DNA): TGTGCCTGGAGTGTACTTGGGACTAGCGGGGTCCCAGATACGCAGTATTTT.

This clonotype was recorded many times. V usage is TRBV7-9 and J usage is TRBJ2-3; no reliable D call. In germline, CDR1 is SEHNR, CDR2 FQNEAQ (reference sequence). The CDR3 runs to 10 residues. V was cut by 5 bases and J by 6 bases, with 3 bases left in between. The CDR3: CASSADTQYF. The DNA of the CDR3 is TGTGCCAGCAGCGCGGATACGCAGTATTTT. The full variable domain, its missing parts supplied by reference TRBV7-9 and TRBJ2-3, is DTGVSQNPRHKITKRGQNVTFRCDPISEHNRLYWYRQTLGQGPEFLTYFQNEAQLEKSRLLSDRFSAERPKGSFSTLEIQRTEQGDSAMYLCASSADTQYFGPGTRLTVL.

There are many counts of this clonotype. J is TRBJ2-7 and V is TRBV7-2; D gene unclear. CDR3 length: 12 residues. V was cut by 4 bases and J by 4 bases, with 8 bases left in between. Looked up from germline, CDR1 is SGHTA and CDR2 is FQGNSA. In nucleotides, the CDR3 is TGTGCCAGCAGCTCATGGGATTACGAGCAGTACTTC. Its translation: CASSSWDYEQYF. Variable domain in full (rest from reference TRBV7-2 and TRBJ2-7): GAGVSQSPSNKVTEKGKDVELRCDPISGHTALYWYRQSLGQGLEFLIYFQGNSAPDKSGLPSDRFSAERTGGSVSTLTIQRTQQEDSAVYLCASSSWDYEQYFGPGTRLTVT.

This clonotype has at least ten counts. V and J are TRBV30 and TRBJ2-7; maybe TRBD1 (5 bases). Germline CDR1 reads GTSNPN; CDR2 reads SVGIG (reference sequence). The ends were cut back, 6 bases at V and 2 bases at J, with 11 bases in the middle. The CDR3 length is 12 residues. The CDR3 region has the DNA TGTGCCTGCCAGGGTTTCACCTACGAGCAGTACTTC. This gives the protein CACQGFTYEQYF.

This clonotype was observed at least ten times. The CDR3 here is CASSYGTEETQYF. In DNA, the CDR3 is TGTGCCAGCAGCTACGGGACAGAAGAGACCCAGTACTTC. This chain joins TRBV5-6 and TRBJ2-5; the match to TRBD1 covers 7 bases. Germline V gives CDR1 SGHDT, CDR2 YYEEEE. CDR3 length: 13 residues. The J segment lost 3 bases and the V segment lost 3 bases, leaving 2 bases of the junction unmatched.

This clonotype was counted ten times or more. The CDR3 region is CASSLAGQSYGYTF. The CDR3 DNA sequence: TGTGCCAGCAGCTTAGCGGGACAGAGCTATGGCTACACCTTC. This rearrangement joins TRBV7-9 to TRBJ1-2, with TRBD1 matching over 7 bases. V was pared by 0 bases and J by 4 bases, with 2 bases of the junction left unmatched. Germline V gene data show CDR1 as SEHNR and CDR2 as FQNEAQ (reference sequence). The CDR3 has 14 residues. Looking up the rest from reference TRBV7-9 and TRBJ1-2 gives the full variable domain: DTGVSQNPRHKITKRGQNVTFRCDPISEHNRLYWYRQTLGQGPEFLTYFQNEAQLEKSRLLSDRFSAERPKGSFSTLEIQRTEQGDSAMYLCASSLAGQSYGYTFGSGTRLTVV.